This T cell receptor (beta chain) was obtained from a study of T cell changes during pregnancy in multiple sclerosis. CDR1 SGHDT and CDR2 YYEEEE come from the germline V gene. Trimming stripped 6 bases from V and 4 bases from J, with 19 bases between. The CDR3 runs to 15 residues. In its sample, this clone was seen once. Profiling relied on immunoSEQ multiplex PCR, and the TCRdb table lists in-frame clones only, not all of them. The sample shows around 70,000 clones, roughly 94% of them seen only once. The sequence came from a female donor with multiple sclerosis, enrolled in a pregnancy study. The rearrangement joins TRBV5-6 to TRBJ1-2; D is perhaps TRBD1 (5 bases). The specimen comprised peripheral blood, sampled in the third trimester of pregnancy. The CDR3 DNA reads TGTGCCAGCACATCGAGGGGAGGAAATGGCTATGGCTACACCTTC. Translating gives CASTSRGGNGYGYTF.